The 27 T cell receptor beta chains listed next were all sequenced from one sample in a study of cytomegalovirus exposure and HLA in healthy donors. Amplification used 60 Vbeta primers and 13 Jbeta primers. Method: immunoSEQ multiplex PCR; TCRdb's copy keeps in-frame clones and lacks some. The table lists fewer than 150,000 clones, over 15% of them singletons. The material sequenced was PBMCs. These receptors all stem from a young woman in good health and CMV-seronegative.

This clone showed up just a few times. This sequence joins TRBV30 and TRBJ2-7; 7 bases map to TRBD2. Unmatched junction bases numbered 4, after V lost 0 bases and J lost 5 bases. The CDR3 totals 13 residues. Per the germline V gene, CDR1 is GTSNPN and CDR2 is SVGIG (reference sequence). The CDR3: CAWSVGTIDEQYF. The CDR3 bases are TGTGCCTGGAGTGTAGGGACTATCGACGAGCAGTACTTC.

The V gene is TRBV10-3, the J gene TRBJ1-1; tentatively, D is TRBD1 (5 bases). CDR3 length: 13 residues. The germline V and J ends were trimmed by 4 bases and 6 bases, with 12 bases remaining between them. Germline assignment: CDR1 ENHRY and CDR2 SYGVKD. The CDR3 region has the DNA TGTGCCATCAGTGCTGGGGGGGGAGCTGAAGCTTTCTTT. The encoded protein is CAISAGGGAEAFF.

This clone was found a few times. The chain is built from TRBV4-3 and TRBJ1-4; 8 bases map to TRBD1. With 2 bases clipped from V and 3 bases from J, the junction kept 8 bases outside the gene matches. Germline V CDR1 and CDR2: LGHNA, YSLEER. The CDR3 is 17 residues long. Written as DNA, the CDR3 is TGCGCCAGCAGCCAATCGGCAGGGGGCTTGTCTAATGAAAAACTGTTTTTT. Its protein is CASSQSAGGLSNEKLFF.

The chain uses TRBV10-3 and TRBJ2-5; TRBD2 aligns across 11 bases. Germline trimming cut 6 bases from V and 3 bases from J; bases unmatched to any gene: 3. Per germline, CDR1 ENHRY and CDR2 SYGVKD. This CDR3 is built from 14 residues. CDR3 sequence: CAIRPGLAEETQYF. The CDR3 DNA is TGTGCCATCAGGCCGGGACTAGCGGAAGAGACCCAGTACTTC.

This clone appeared a few times. The genes are TRBV5-1 and TRBJ1-2; 7 bases are a match to TRBD1. Germline V gene sequence: CDR1 SGHRS, CDR2 YFSETQ. This CDR3 spans 13 amino acids. V shed 3 bases, J shed 8 bases, and the junction held 7 bases outside the gene matches. CDR3 nucleotide sequence: TGCGCCAGCAGCTCGCAGGGGGGAGGCGGCTACACCTTC. Translated, it gives CASSSQGGGGYTF.

This clone was seen a handful of times. V usage is TRBV6-1 and J usage is TRBJ1-1; D might be TRBD1 (6 bases). Trimming removed 5 bases from V and 8 bases from J, with 15 bases in between. The CDR3 is 13 residues long. In germline, CDR1 is MNHNS, CDR2 SASEGT. The CDR3 DNA follows: TGTGCCAGCAGTCGAGGGGACACTCTGGAAGCTTTCTTT. This sequence encodes CASSRGDTLEAFF.

The CDR3 bases are TGTGCCAGCAGCTTAGGACAATACACAGATACGCAGTATTTT. Its protein product is CASSLGQYTDTQYF. The chain employs TRBV7-3 and TRBJ2-3; a weak D match, TRBD1 (5 bases). CDR1 and CDR2 from the germline V gene are SGHTA and FQGTGA. Trimming shortened V by 2 bases and J by 2 bases, and 8 bases separated the two germline ends. This CDR3 comprises 14 residues.

V usage is TRBV5-1 and J usage is TRBJ1-1; 7 bases line up with TRBD1. The V and J ends lost 4 bases and 4 bases, in that order; junction bases with no gene match: 7. The CDR3 covers 14 residues. Germline values: CDR1 SGHRS, CDR2 YFSETQ. The CDR3 here is CASSRSQGGTEAFF. The CDR3 DNA follows: TGCGCCAGCAGCCGATCTCAGGGGGGCACTGAAGCTTTCTTT.

DNA of the CDR3: TGTGCCAGCAGTTCACAGGGGCTCGAGCAGTACTTC. Translation gives CASSSQGLEQYF. This sequence joins TRBV28 and TRBJ2-7; 7 bases match TRBD1. V shed 4 bases and J 6 bases; nucleotides not matched to a gene: 3. Germline V gene lookup returns CDR1 MDHEN and CDR2 SYDVKM. The CDR3 contains 12 residues. The entire variable domain, with the rest obtained from reference TRBV28 and TRBJ2-7, is as follows: DVKVTQSSRYLVKRTGEKVFLECVQDMDHENMFWYRQDPGLGLRLIYFSYDVKMKEKGDIPEGYSVSREKKERFSLILESASTNQTSMYLCASSSQGLEQYFGPGTRLTVT.

This clone occurred a few times. The chain is built from TRBV27 and TRBJ2-1, with TRBD1 matching over 7 bases. The V gene end was trimmed by 5 bases and the J gene end by 9 bases; junction bases not matched to a gene: 13. The CDR3 covers 15 residues. The V gene's germline CDR1 is MNHEY and CDR2 SMNVEV (reference sequence). The CDR3 region is CASSPTGQADAEQFF. CDR3 DNA sequence: TGTGCCAGCAGTCCCACCGGACAGGCCGACGCTGAGCAGTTCTTC.

This clone came up a few times. The chain carries TRBV30 and TRBJ2-7; 9 nucleotides agree with TRBD1. J gave up 4 bases and V 7 bases, and 11 bases lay outside the gene matches. The V gene's germline CDR1 is GTSNPN and CDR2 SVGIG (reference sequence). CDR3 length: 14 amino acids. The CDR3 coding sequence is TGTGCCTCCGACGAGGGGACAGGGTTATACGAGCAGTACTTC. Amino acids: CASDEGTGLYEQYF.

This clone has just a few counts. The gene calls are TRBV6-1 and TRBJ2-1; D possibly corresponds to TRBD1 (6 bases). V lost 8 bases, J lost 9 bases, and 23 bases lay in between. The CDR3 contains 15 residues. Germline CDR1 reads MNHNS; CDR2 reads SASEGT. For the CDR3, the DNA is TGTGCCAGCCGCCATCCTATGGCAGGGGATGGTGAGCAGTTCTTC. Translating gives CASRHPMAGDGEQFF.

This clone was seen a few times. The CDR3 coding sequence is TGCGCCAGCAGTCAATCCGAGGGGGCGCGCGAGCAGTACTTC. This encodes CASSQSEGAREQYF. The chain is built from TRBV23-1 and TRBJ2-7, with 7 bases fitting TRBD1. TRBV23-1 is annotated as an ORF whose role is uncertain. V lost 0 bases, J lost 6 bases, and 5 bases stayed unmatched. The CDR3 loop spans 14 amino acids.

This clone was seen more than once but under ten times. This sequence joins TRBV5-1 and TRBJ2-5; 9 bases agree with TRBD2. Germline-derived CDR1 and CDR2 are SGHRS and YFSETQ. The V and J ends lost 6 bases and 5 bases, in that order; junction bases with no gene match: 11. This CDR3 has 15 amino acids. CDR3: CASTPLAGVEETQYF. As DNA, the CDR3 is TGCGCCAGCACCCCCTTAGCGGGAGTTGAGGAGACCCAGTACTTC.

This clone turned up a few times. The chain couples TRBV6-6 to TRBJ2-7; unclear D gene. The V gene's germline CDR1 is MNHNY and CDR2 SVGAGI (reference sequence). There are 13 residues in the CDR3. Trimming cost V 5 bases and J 0 bases, with 8 bases left between them. In DNA, the CDR3 is TGTGCCAGCAGTCCGGTCATCTCCTACGAGCAGTACTTC. The encoded protein is CASSPVISYEQYF.

This clone was seen a handful of times. CDR3 residues: CASSPVPGQGTNYGYTF. The CDR3 DNA is TGCGCCAGCAGCCCCGTCCCGGGACAGGGGACCAACTATGGCTACACCTTC. The rearrangement joins TRBV4-1 to TRBJ1-2; 10 bases agree with TRBD1. Unmatched junction bases numbered 10, after V lost 4 bases and J lost 2 bases. This CDR3 is 17 amino acids long. Germline V CDR1 and CDR2: MGHRA, YSYEKL.

The J gene is TRBJ1-5, the V gene TRBV18; D possibly corresponds to TRBD1 (6 bases). Germline loops: CDR1 KGHSH, CDR2 LQKENI. V lost 4 bases to trimming and J lost 3 bases, with 16 bases between them. This CDR3 is 16 amino acids long. The CDR3 bases are TGTGCCAGCTCACTACAGGGATCCCTAAACAATCAGCCCCAGCATTTT. Translation gives CASSLQGSLNNQPQHF.

The chain recombines TRBV13 with TRBJ1-2; 9 bases agree with TRBD1. The CDR3 consists of 14 residues. Germline V gene sequence: CDR1 PRHDT, CDR2 FYEKMQ (reference sequence). Trimming cost V 0 bases and J 8 bases; bases outside gene matches: 4. CDR3 amino acids: CASSLGRTGVGYTF. CDR3 nucleotide sequence: TGTGCCAGCAGCTTAGGCCGGACAGGGGTCGGCTACACCTTC.

In its sample, this clone was seen a few times. The chain employs TRBV7-3 and TRBJ1-2, with D unclear. Trimming cost V 3 bases and J 5 bases, with 10 bases left between them. Germline values: CDR1 SGHTA, CDR2 FQGTGA. The CDR3 has 13 amino acids. The CDR3 sequence is CASSLTPTYGYTF. CDR3 nucleotide sequence: TGTGCCAGCAGCTTGACACCCACTTATGGCTACACCTTC.

The rearrangement joins TRBV30 to TRBJ1-1; D is unclear. The length of the CDR3 is 13 residues. The germline CDR1 and CDR2 sequences are GTSNPN and SVGIG (reference sequence). Trimming removed 3 bases from V and 1 base from J, with 9 bases in between. This chain's CDR3 is CAWRRYSNTEAFF. CDR3 bases: TGTGCCTGGAGGCGATATTCGAACACTGAAGCTTTCTTT.

This clone was observed a handful of times. This specimen includes other DNA sequences encoding the same CDR3. The chain recombines TRBV30 with TRBJ1-3; D gene uncertain. V was clipped by 3 bases and J by 4 bases, with 10 bases between them. From germline, CDR1 is GTSNPN and CDR2 SVGIG (reference sequence). CDR3 length: 13 residues. The CDR3 bases are TGTGCCTGGAGCCAGTCGGGGGGAAACACCATATATTTT. This gives the protein CAWSQSGGNTIYF.

This chain connects TRBV4-1 to TRBJ1-2; D remains unclear. V lost 1 base to trimming and J lost 3 bases, with 15 bases between them. Per the germline V gene, CDR1 is MGHRA and CDR2 is YSYEKL. The CDR3 spans 16 residues. DNA of the CDR3: TGCGCCAGCAGCCAAGTGAGGCTTCGCTGGGACTATGGCTACACCTTC. Its protein is CASSQVRLRWDYGYTF.

This clone was seen a few times. The gene calls are TRBV2 and TRBJ2-1; possibly TRBD2 for D (5 bases). CDR3 length equals 15 residues. Trimming took 1 base from V and 5 from J, leaving 12 bases between them. From germline, CDR1 is SNHLY and CDR2 FYNNEI. The CDR3 protein is CASSEGQLVNNEQFF. The CDR3 bases are TGTGCCAGCAGTGAAGGTCAACTAGTCAACAATGAGCAGTTCTTC.

This clone was seen a handful of times. The rearrangement joins TRBV6-5 to TRBJ1-2; D may be TRBD1 (6 bases). Germline V gives CDR1 MNHEY, CDR2 SVGAGI. Trimming cost V 2 bases and J 6 bases, with 13 bases left between them. This CDR3 is 14 amino acids long. The CDR3 spells CASSYAGGANGYTF. CDR3 sequence (DNA): TGTGCCAGCAGTTACGCGGGGGGGGCAAATGGCTACACCTTC.

V and J are TRBV15 and TRBJ1-1, with D unresolved. This CDR3 comprises 14 residues. Germline V gives CDR1 LNHNV, CDR2 YYDKDF (reference sequence). Trimming took 1 base from V and 3 from J, leaving 9 bases between them. CDR3 in amino acids: CATSRGGLYTEAFF. The CDR3, as DNA: TGTGCCACCAGCAGAGGAGGACTATACACTGAAGCTTTCTTT.

This clone was observed a few times. The chain carries TRBV11-2 and TRBJ2-7; TRBD2 matches 13 bases. The trim removed 5 bases at V and 5 bases at J, leaving 6 bases unmatched. This CDR3 is 15 amino acids long. CDR1 is SGHAT and CDR2 is FQNNGV in the germline V gene. CDR3 sequence (DNA): TGTGCCAGCAGCACTAGCGGGAGGGCCATCAACGAGCAGTACTTC. As protein: CASSTSGRAINEQYF.

This clone was seen a handful of times. The chain is built from TRBV2 and TRBJ2-7, with a tentative D call TRBD1 (6 bases). Trimming shortened V by 4 bases and J by 1 base, and 8 bases separated the two germline ends. The CDR3 consists of 13 residues. CDR1 and CDR2 from the germline V gene are SNHLY and FYNNEI. The CDR3 protein is CASSVRGSYEQYF. The CDR3 coding sequence is TGTGCCAGCAGTGTCAGGGGATCCTACGAGCAGTACTTC. The full variable domain, completed using reference TRBV2 and TRBJ2-7, is EPEVTQTPSHQVTQMGQEVILRCVPISNHLYFYWYRQILGQKVEFLVSFYNNEISEKSEIFDDQFSVERPDGSNFTLKIRSTKLEDSAMYFCASSVRGSYEQYFGPGTRLTVT.